This TCR beta chain was obtained from a study of blood T cell repertoires in COVID-19 (TCRdb year 2020). Background for the entire study: Samples covering the acute and convalescent phases of COVID-19 were provided by collaborators in the United States, Italy and Spain. The prospective study material was composed of cDNA or gDNA derived from T cells, B-cell-depleted T cells, or PBMCs. Deeply sampled blood TCRbeta repertoires from subjects exposed to, actively infected with, or recovered from COVID-19 were included in the dataset. Nearly every sample came with metadata listing a de-identified subject ID, COVID-19 status, age in years and sex. The samples were drawn from two sources: the first 160 participants of the ongoing ImmuneRACE study, and some 1,300 subjects contributed by 6 global collaborators. The repertoires were released in a freely available public database meant as a resource for research on the immune response to SARS-CoV-2. Where HLA class I and class II types were available, the types were taken from metadata supplied by the sample provider, not from assay-based typing. Study-wide findings and limitations: The amount of clinical and demographic metadata varied by source and participant and was provided uncurated.

Participants in the prospective study were aged about 18 to 89 years, lived in 24 United States geographic areas, and enrolled through a virtual design. In the prospective study, participants were assigned to cohorts based on the clinical history participants reported in a screening survey and a study questionnaire. Recovered participants in ImmuneRACE Cohort 3 were defined as having two consecutive negative NP/OP PCR tests, clearance from a healthcare professional, or resolution of symptoms. Mobile phlebotomists in the prospective study collected whole blood, serum and a nasopharyngeal or oropharyngeal swab from every participant. Participants in the prospective study had the option to provide additional blood draws and questionnaires over a roughly 2-month period. Prospective study blood samples were shipped either frozen or at room temperature before DNA extraction. TCRbeta CDR3 regions were amplified from genomic DNA by means of the immunoSEQ Assay, a bias-controlled multiplex PCR. As for the authors' bioinformatics: Within the assay, amplification of reference gene primers was used to estimate how many nucleated cells each sample contained. To quantify the absolute abundance of each unique TCRbeta CDR3 rearrangement, sequence reads were collapsed and filtered. For each sample, productive Simpson clonality was calculated as the square root of Simpson's diversity index across productive rearrangements. Not all clones reach the TCRdb copy of this immuneACCESS table, which keeps in-frame sequences only. Checked studies attribute under half of the gap to unresolved V genes and leave the rest unexplained. The D gene and trimming were derived from the DNA, and the V and J assignments and clone size from that table. This sample lists about 370,000 clones; 75% to 90% were detected once. The biggest ten clones account for less than 1.2% of the sample.

The germline V end is reduced by 7 bases and the J end by 5 bases; junction bases left unmatched: 12. The CDR1 and CDR2 encoded by the germline V gene are SQVTM and ANQGSEA. Its CDR3 holds 16 amino acids, cysteine through phenylalanine. Only the CDR3 DNA stays, 48 bases, in frame from base 1. Concerning this clone: The target of this receptor is not known. Qualities for individual bases were not recorded, and no much larger clone is one base off.

The rearrangement joined TRBV29-1 to TRBJ2-2, and 11 junctional nucleotides match TRBD2. The clonotype comes from a man between 18 and 35 years old who had recovered from COVID-19. Sequences were obtained from PBMCs or T cells enriched from blood (not recorded which). The CDR3 here reads CSGGELAGGGTGELFF. The nucleotide sequence is given as TGCAGCGGAGGAGAGCTAGCGGGGGGTGGAACCGGGGAGCTGTTTTTT.